This T cell receptor (beta chain) was sequenced in a study of T cells in Graves' hyperthyroidism and ophthalmopathy. This clonotype was observed many times. RNA transcripts served as the template for amplifying TCR beta CDR3 regions. TCR CDR3 regions were first amplified by RT-PCR with HTBI primers. TCRdb analysed the multiplex PCR reads with MiXCR anew, one entry per CDR3 protein. The table lists around 260,000 distinct CDR3 sequences, 25% to 30% of them singletons. The CDR3 runs to 15 residues. CDR1 MGHRA and CDR2 YSYEKL come from the germline V gene. Trimming took off 2 bases at V and 6 bases at J, with 17 bases between the two ends.

This TCR came from a man between 40 and 49 years old with Graves' hyperthyroidism that later progressed to Graves' ophthalmopathy. J is TRBJ2-7 and V is TRBV4-1; D is uncertain. The material sequenced was blood. The CDR3, as DNA: TGCGCCAGCAGCCAACTGCCTCTTGGTTTTGGCGAGCAGTACTTC. It specifies CASSQLPLGFGEQYF.